A single TCR beta chain is shown here with its context. This table comes from immunoSEQ multiplex PCR, and its TCRdb copy is limited to in-frame clones, with some not included. The table shows about 76,000 clones, with around 90% occurring only once. The data were taken from a study of control samples from healthy donors and cancer patients. Trimming shortened V by 4 bases and J by 10 bases, and 13 bases separated the two germline ends. The CDR3 runs 12 residues. This TCR derives from a woman aged 50 to 60 with colorectal cancer. The chain joins TRBV12-3 or TRBV12-4 to TRBJ1-1; no reliable D call. The sequenced sample consisted of PBMCs. This CDR3 reads CASSYIESGAFF. CDR3 in DNA: TGTGCCAGCAGTTACATTGAATCTGGAGCTTTCTTT.